This paragraph covers one TCR beta chain sequence. Its cognate antigen is unknown. This entry is derived from a study of tumor and adjacent non-tumor tissue in lung cancer. General study results and limits: TCR diversity was significantly greater in tumor than normal lung tissue.

The library came from three nested PCR rounds adapted from ARM-PCR protocols. TCRdb re-called the multiplex PCR reads through MiXCR, storing one row per CDR3 protein. The sample lists about 93,000 distinct CDR3 sequences; around 64% were seen once. This CDR3 contains 13 residues. V was shortened by 5 bases and J by 2 bases, with 10 bases between the two germline ends. Germline CDR1 MNHEY, CDR2 SVGEGT. RNA was extracted from bulk tissue without any cell sorting. Newly diagnosed lung cancer patients had thoracic surgery in China, August–late 2014, without prior chemotherapy. The sample consisted of lung tumor tissue. The chain employs TRBV6-2 or TRBV6-3 and TRBJ2-7; no firm D call. This receptor was identified in a man in his 60s with non-small cell lung cancer. The CDR3 DNA is TGTGCCAGCAGTAGCCCGGTGACCTACGAGCAGTACTTC. Amino acid sequence: CASSSPVTYEQYF.